This is a list of T cell receptor beta chains from one sample in a study of blood T cell repertoires in COVID-19. Assay: immunoSEQ multiplex PCR; the TCRdb copy retains only in-frame clones and omits some. The sample contains approximately 270,000 clones, just over 85% of which appear only once. Sequenced material: PBMCs or T cells enriched from blood (not recorded which). The receptor set was obtained from a man between 40 and 49 years old who had recovered from COVID-19. Each CDR3 is given with its conserved first and last residue. D genes are given only for firm matches. Size values are once, few and many counts, or a class for expanded clones, and some rows have none.

d_call,v_call,j_call,clone_size,cdr3_nt,cdr3_aa
NA,TRBV14,TRBJ1-2,few,TGTGCCAGCGCGACAGGTTCCCGCTATGGCTACACCTTC,CASATGSRYGYTF
TRBD2,TRBV5-1,TRBJ2-3,NA,TGCGCCAGCAGCCTGAGGACTAGCGGGAGCGTGGGCACAGATACGCAGTATTTT,CASSLRTSGSVGTDTQYF
NA,TRBV28,TRBJ2-7,NA,TGTGCCAGCAGTTCACGACTAGGAAACTACGAGCAGTACTTC,CASSSRLGNYEQYF
NA,TRBV18,TRBJ1-4,NA,TGTGCCAGCTCACCCGATCGCACTGCAACTAATGAAAAACTGTTTTTT,CASSPDRTATNEKLFF
TRBD1,TRBV5-4,TRBJ1-2,NA,TGTGCCAGCAGCTTAAACAGGGGGTACGATGGCTACACCTTC,CASSLNRGYDGYTF
TRBD2,TRBV3-1/TRBV3-2,TRBJ2-1,NA,TGTGCCAGCAGCCAAATGGCTAGCGGGACAGAGCAGTTCTTC,CASSQMASGTEQFF
NA,TRBV5-4,TRBJ2-6,NA,TGTGCCAGCAGCGCCCCCGCTTGGGGAGGCCTCTCTGGGGCCAACGTCCTGACTTTC,CASSAPAWGGLSGANVLTF
NA,TRBV21-1,TRBJ2-7,NA,TGTGCCGGGGGCGGGAGGCAAGGGCCCCCCTACGAGCAGTACTTC,CAGGGRQGPPYEQYF
TRBD1,TRBV24-1,TRBJ1-5,NA,TGTGCCACCAGTGCTGGGACAGGCAATCAGCCCCAGCATTTT,CATSAGTGNQPQHF
TRBD2,TRBV9,TRBJ2-7,NA,TGTGCCAGCAGCGCGCGGGGGCGGGGGGCATTAGGCGAGCAGTACTTC,CASSARGRGALGEQYF
NA,TRBV30,TRBJ1-5,NA,TGTGCCTGGAGCCTCTTAGGGGAACAGCCCCAGCATTTT,CAWSLLGEQPQHF
TRBD1,TRBV3-1/TRBV3-2,TRBJ2-7,NA,TGTGCCAGCAGCCCCCGGGGACAGGGATCCTACGAGCAGTACTTC,CASSPRGQGSYEQYF
TRBD1,TRBV13,TRBJ1-4,NA,TGTGCCAGCAGCCGAGCCACAGGGGCAACTAATGAAAAACTGTTTTTT,CASSRATGATNEKLFF
NA,TRBV5-1,TRBJ1-4,NA,TGCGCCAGCAGCTTGGCAGGGCACGCTAATGAAAAACTGTTTTTT,CASSLAGHANEKLFF
TRBD2,TRBV4-1,TRBJ2-1,NA,TGCGCCAGCAGCCAGCCGGGGGTAGCGGGAGTTTACAATGAGCAGTTCTTC,CASSQPGVAGVYNEQFF
TRBD2,TRBV4-1,TRBJ2-3,NA,TGCGCCAGCAGCCAAGCGGGGACTAGAACAGATACGCAGTATTTT,CASSQAGTRTDTQYF
NA,TRBV5-1,TRBJ2-5,NA,TGCGCCAGCAGCCCCCAGCCGGGTCTACTCCAAGAGACCCAGTACTTC,CASSPQPGLLQETQYF
TRBD1,TRBV10-3,TRBJ2-7,NA,TGTGCCATAGCCCGGGACAGGGAAAGCGAGCAGTACTTC,CAIARDRESEQYF
NA,TRBV11-2,TRBJ2-7,NA,TGTGCCAGCAGCTTAGAGGCAGGGGCCTACGAGCAGTACTTC,CASSLEAGAYEQYF
NA,TRBV5-4,TRBJ2-3,NA,TGTGCCAGCAGCCTGTACAGGGGAGGTAGCACAGATACGCAGTATTTT,CASSLYRGGSTDTQYF
TRBD2,TRBV7-2,TRBJ2-3,NA,TGTGCCAGCAGCTCCGTAGCGGGGGGGCTTGGGGATACGCAGTATTTT,CASSSVAGGLGDTQYF
NA,TRBV7-7,TRBJ2-7,NA,TGTGCTAGCAGCTTGGGGGGGGCGGGCGAGCAGTACTTC,CASSLGGAGEQYF
NA,TRBV5-4,TRBJ1-2,NA,TGTGCCAGCAGCTTGGACAGGCGGGACTCCCATGGCTACACCTTC,CASSLDRRDSHGYTF
TRBD2,TRBV4-1,TRBJ2-3,NA,TGCGCCAGCAGCCAAGTTCCCCTAGCGGGGGCCACAGATACGCAGTATTTT,CASSQVPLAGATDTQYF
TRBD2,TRBV24-1,TRBJ2-3,NA,TGTGCCACCAGTGACCCCTTATCGGGAGCGGGAGGGAGCACAGATACGCAGTATTTT,CATSDPLSGAGGSTDTQYF
NA,TRBV5-4,TRBJ2-5,few,TGTGCCAGCAGCTTATGGGCTCGGGGGGCTGAAGAGACCCAGTACTTC,CASSLWARGAEETQYF
NA,TRBV2,TRBJ2-2,once,TGTGCCAGCAGTGAAGTAGGAGCCCTAAACACCGGGGAGCTGTTTTTT,CASSEVGALNTGELFF
NA,TRBV29-1,TRBJ1-1,NA,TGCAGCGTGGAAACTCGGTCTTATGAAGCTTTCTTT,CSVETRSYEAFF
NA,TRBV6-5,TRBJ2-7,NA,TGTGCCAGCAGTTCGGACATAAACTCCTACGAGCAGTACTTC,CASSSDINSYEQYF
NA,TRBV3-1/TRBV3-2,TRBJ1-5,NA,TGTGCCAGCAGCCAAGATCTAAATCGGCCCCAGCATTTT,CASSQDLNRPQHF
TRBD2,TRBV7-9,TRBJ2-3,NA,TGTGCCAGCAGCTCCTCCGGGCTAGCGGCATTTACAGATACGCAGTATTTT,CASSSSGLAAFTDTQYF
TRBD2,TRBV5-1,TRBJ2-7,NA,TGCGCCAGCAGCTTGGGACTAGCGGGGGGTTCCTCCTACGAGCAGTACTTC,CASSLGLAGGSSYEQYF
NA,TRBV14,TRBJ2-5,NA,TGTGCCAGCAGCCCAGGGTGGGAGACCCAGTACTTC,CASSPGWETQYF
TRBD1,TRBV9,TRBJ1-5,once,TGTGCCAGCAGCGGGACAGGGGATCAGCCCCAGCATTTT,CASSGTGDQPQHF
NA,TRBV2,TRBJ2-7,NA,TGTGCCACCCACAGCTCCTACGAGCAGTACTTC,CATHSSYEQYF
NA,TRBV7-9,TRBJ1-1,NA,TGTGCCAGCAGCTTAGCTGGGGTGGAGGACACTGAAGCTTTCTTT,CASSLAGVEDTEAFF
NA,TRBV2,TRBJ2-5,NA,TGTGCCAGCAGTGAGTCGCCAGGGCGAGGAGAGACCCAGTACTTC,CASSESPGRGETQYF
NA,TRBV5-6,TRBJ1-3,NA,TGTGCCAGCAGCCGCAGGCAGGCTGGAAACACCATATATTTT,CASSRRQAGNTIYF
NA,TRBV19,TRBJ1-2,NA,TGTGCCACCACAAGGGCGACAGCTAACTATGGCTACACCTTC,CATTRATANYGYTF
TRBD1,TRBV11-1,TRBJ2-1,NA,TGTGCCAGCAGCACGGGACAGGGGATCTACAATGAGCAGTTCTTC,CASSTGQGIYNEQFF
TRBD1,TRBV18,TRBJ1-6,NA,TGTGCCAGCTCACCACCGAGGGGGCAGGATAATTCACCCCTCCACTTT,CASSPPRGQDNSPLHF
NA,TRBV19,TRBJ1-1,NA,TGTGCCAGTAGTATGGTGACCGGGGGGGTGCTGGAGTTT,CASSMVTGGVLEF
TRBD1,TRBV28,TRBJ1-1,NA,TGTGCCAGCAGCCAGGGGGCCCGGGTTAGGTTGAACACTGAAGCTTTCTTT,CASSQGARVRLNTEAFF
TRBD1,TRBV5-6,TRBJ1-2,once,TGTGCCAGCAGCCCACCCCGGCCGGGACAGGGAAACTATGGCTACACCTTC,CASSPPRPGQGNYGYTF
NA,TRBV6-5,TRBJ2-7,few,TGTGCCAGCAGTTACTGGCCGGGTAGCTCCTACGAGCAGTACTTC,CASSYWPGSSYEQYF
TRBD2,TRBV9,TRBJ2-3,NA,TGTGCCAGCAGCGTATTCGCGGGGGGACCCACAGATACGCAGTATTTT,CASSVFAGGPTDTQYF
TRBD1,TRBV7-3,TRBJ2-1,NA,TGTGCCAGCAGCCTCCGGGACAGGGGGCCCTGGGAGCAGTTCTTC,CASSLRDRGPWEQFF
TRBD2,TRBV29-1,TRBJ2-7,NA,TGCAGCTTCCGGACTAGCGGGAGTAACGAGCAGTACTTC,CSFRTSGSNEQYF
NA,TRBV11-2,TRBJ2-7,NA,TGTGCCAGCAGCCAAACAGGGACGGGTGAGCAGTACTTC,CASSQTGTGEQYF
NA,TRBV5-1,TRBJ2-3,NA,TGCGCCAGCATGCGGACAGCAGATACGCAGTATTTT,CASMRTADTQYF
TRBD1,TRBV29-1,TRBJ1-2,once,TGCAGCGTTGAAGCCGTGCGACCGGACAGGGCTTCGTATGGCTACACCTTC,CSVEAVRPDRASYGYTF
NA,TRBV5-1,TRBJ1-1,NA,TGCGCCAGCAGTTGGGCCGGGACAAAGAACACTGAAGCTTTCTTT,CASSWAGTKNTEAFF
NA,TRBV14,TRBJ2-5,few,TGTGCCAGCAGCCAATCGGACTGGCAAGAGACCCAGTACTTC,CASSQSDWQETQYF
TRBD1,TRBV18,TRBJ1-1,once,TGTGCCAGCTCACCGGGACAGGGGGCGGGGGGCACTGAAGCTTTCTTT,CASSPGQGAGGTEAFF
TRBD2,TRBV27,TRBJ2-7,few,TGTGCCAGTGCTAGACTAGCGGGGTCCTACGAGCAGTACTTC,CASARLAGSYEQYF